This section outlines one T cell receptor (beta chain) sequence together with its context. From germline, CDR1 is SGHNT and CDR2 YENEEA. The ends were cut back, 5 bases at V and 6 bases at J, with 20 bases in the middle. CDR3 length: 15 residues. This specimen belongs to a study of OX40 agonist ivuxolimab in advanced cancers. As for the study in general: Among those enrolled, mean age was about 62 years (range about 23 to 85) and less than 90% were male. Earlier anti-PD-1, anti-PD-L1 or anti-CTLA-4 therapy was permitted; 30% to 45% had received some.

The method was immunoSEQ multiplex PCR; TCRdb's version includes in-frame clones alone and lacks a portion of them. There are 55,000 to 65,000 clones in the sample; approximately 90% occur only once, and about 0.76% lies in the top ten. The genes are TRBV11-3 and TRBJ2-7, with D perhaps TRBD2 (6 bases). The TCR originated in an adult with an advanced solid tumor such as melanoma, head and neck, liver or kidney cancer. This specimen consisted of CD4+ or CD8+ T cells sorted from blood, obtained in a trial of the OX40 agonist ivuxolimab. The CDR3 region has the DNA TGTGCCAGCAGCGGGGGGTTGGGATCTTCTGGCGAGCAGTACTTC. Its translation: CASSGGLGSSGEQYF.